What follows is one T cell receptor (beta chain) and its context. No antigen is known for it. The sample originates from a study of T cell responses to AZD1222 COVID-19 vaccine. General study results and limits: Donors were chiefly white British, with a greater number of females, and clonal diversity was perhaps underestimated. Spike-specific TCR breadth and depth rose after two AZD1222 doses. Without day 14 samples, only post-peak T cell repertoires were studied. Recipients of AZD1222 seropositive at baseline numbered only 6 or 7.

Clones were sequenced by immunoSEQ multiplex PCR, and TCRdb holds only the in-frame ones, with some missing. The data hold 35,000 to 55,000 clones, with about 83% observed a single time. This CDR3 has 14 residues. V lost 6 bases to trimming and J lost 3 bases; unmatched junction nucleotides: 6. In germline, CDR1 is SNHLY, CDR2 FYNNEI. The chain recombines TRBV2 with TRBJ2-7; TRBD1 agrees at 9 bases. This TCR derives from an adult in good health. The source was peripheral blood, collected on day 0 of AZD1222 vaccination. DNA for the CDR3: TGTGCCAGCAGGGGACAGGGTATAGTCTACGAGCAGTACTTC. This codes for CASRGQGIVYEQYF.